This T cell receptor beta chain was captured by sequencing in a study of cytomegalovirus exposure and HLA in healthy donors (dated by TCRdb to the late 2010s). Study-wide context: In an earlier analysis of some 610 of the donors, about 260 Gb of sequence data and 120 million or so unique TCR beta sequences from 150 million to 200 million T cells were reported. Because of strong linkage in the cohort, four or five DR-DQ haplotypes were treated as single units for association and clustering. A later genetic analysis took genome-wide SNP genotypes for about 55% of the roughly 700 donors and used that subset as a discovery cohort. The study was designed to test whether signatures of past pathogen exposure could be identified by cataloging public T cell receptors. Both class I and class II loci were covered by HLA typing, at four-digit resolution. To predict cytomegalovirus infection status, the study brought together high-throughput TCR immunosequencing, statistical association of individual TCRs with disease status, and machine learning. In addition to the first cohort of 650 to 800 subjects, a separate validation cohort of about 120 different subjects was used. Using immunosequencing, the study profiled T cell repertoires from some 670 subjects and related those repertoires to cytomegalovirus serostatus. Of the approximately 400 genotyped donors, over 70% fell in the genetic ancestry cluster associated with self-reported Caucasian donors. All discovery cohort repertoires had been generated using a single sequencing platform. Donor age, sex, ethnicity and CMV serostatus were collected together with the repertoire data. The number of typed donors differed by locus: about 629-630 for A, B, C, DRB1 and DQB1; approximately 540 for DQA1; roughly 600 for DPA1; and some 450 for DPB1. A later analysis re-analyzed previously published TCR beta repertoires from 666 donors and added high-resolution HLA genotyping to study TCR occurrence patterns. Among about 410 genotyped donors of the cohort, an average of around 240,000 unique TCR beta nucleotide sequences was sequenced per donor, of which 15% to 20% were non-productive. The later analysis used no new phenotypic data to find candidate immune exposures, relying instead on TCR beta sequences and their occurrence across donors. Around 320 gigabases of sequencing data and tens of millions of unique TCR sequences were included in an early release covering around 650 HLA-typed donors. To decide whether each TCR beta V gene segment behaved as functional or pseudogenic, an earlier analysis of fewer than 750 of the donors relied on high-throughput TCR beta sequencing. The investigation overall reported the following: Linkage disequilibrium might explain the correlated functional status among segregating V segments, but an unknown experimental factor could not be excluded. A cluster of highly shared sequence variants was judged likely to be a technical artifact of the sequencing pipeline. Because some donors lacked HLA typing at each locus, the association tests relied only on the typed subset. The presence/absence analyses assumed that sequencing depth was roughly uniform across donors, and that assumption may not be true. In a later genetic analysis, a missense DCLRE1C variant was associated with V-gene and J-gene trimming of TCR beta chains, and the association was replicated in an independent cohort. A further reported finding was that TCR beta sequences accurately predicted the HLA-A and HLA-B alleles for most subjects in the first cohort. CMV serostatus was the only immune exposure information available for the cohort. Only TCR beta chains were sequenced in this cohort, and the absence of alpha or paired-chain data limited detectable features. A later analysis found that most CMV-associated TCR beta chains appeared HLA-restricted, with HLA associations seemingly driven largely by CMV exposure. Most TCR sequences were observed very rarely across donors, whereas some public TCRs were present in many individuals. The study listed 164 TCR beta chains as associated with cytomegalovirus. Over 15 rarely observed V segments, including chromosome 9 orphons, were excluded from the earlier analysis of almost 600 of the donors because counts were too low. Specific HLA alleles were associated with 15,000 to 20,000 TCR beta sequences at a false discovery rate of 0.05 in a later analysis. The authors suggested that the approach could potentially be extended to other disease states and immunological phenotypes. According to a later analysis, TCR association rates differed among HLA loci, with DRB1 alleles showing the most associated TCRs and HLA-C alleles showing the fewest. A few of the identified cytomegalovirus-associated TCR beta chains were confirmed in vitro to be specific for cytomegalovirus antigens. According to a later analysis, parvovirus B19, influenza, CMV and Epstein-Barr virus appeared linked to several top co-occurrence clusters. Broadly in line with IMGT annotations, most TCR beta V segments showed up in productive rearrangements about 87% or about 30% of the time in an earlier analysis of approximately 640 of the donors. The 87-base-pair reads could not distinguish some IMGT-functional V segments, including TRBV6-2 and TRBV6-3, so those segments were excluded. In a later analysis, HLA-associated TCR beta chains were found to be more clonally expanded and to have lower generation probabilities than equally common non-associated chains. When HLA alleles, especially DR and DQ, strongly co-occurred, attributing TCR associations to individual alleles was difficult. A later genetic analysis reported fewer N-insertions in productive TCRs among donors in an Asian-associated ancestry cluster than the roughly 700-donor mean. In both the original and validation cohorts, the classifier was reported to diagnose cytomegalovirus status with high specificity and sensitivity.

The receptor library was made with the immunoSEQ multiplex PCR assay. For the multiplex PCR, a mixture combining 60 forward primers for TCR Vbeta segments and 13 reverse primers for TCR Jbeta segments was used. The CDR3 region of rearranged TCR beta genes was amplified from genomic DNA by a multiplex PCR assay. The Illumina HiSeq System was used to sequence the amplified TCR beta libraries as 87-base-pair reads. The original methods were these. Across the 500 to 750 repertoires, a later analysis counted 75 million to 90 million unique TCR beta chains, roughly 11 million of which were shared by at least two donors. Raw reads were error-corrected and collapsed into unique sequences with a nearest-neighbor algorithm that merged closely related sequences to remove PCR and sequencing errors. V, D and J gene segments were assigned by aligning CDR3 sequences to IMGT reference sequences. For a sequence to be retained, a match of at least six nucleotides to both a V gene segment and a J gene segment was required. Rearrangements were called productive when the CDR3 lacked stop codons and stayed in frame with V and J; all others were non-productive. CDR3 was defined according to IMGT convention as the region running from the second conserved V-encoded cysteine to the conserved J-encoded phenylalanine. The earlier analysis of fewer than 700 of the donors excluded sequences that lacked an unambiguous match to a single V gene segment. An earlier analysis of some 610 of the donors called V segments functional above 56.7% productive rearrangements and segregating when the between-donor standard deviation exceeded 5%. A statistical classification framework was developed to diagnose cytomegalovirus status using the catalog of TCR beta chain sequences. In a later analysis, TCR nucleotide sequences were compared against IMGT/GENE-DB human TR gene sequences so that V and J genes could be assigned. A later analysis assigned CDR3 sequences and most-parsimonious VDJ recombination scenarios with the TCRdist pipeline. In a later analysis, each TCR beta chain was defined by its CDR3 amino acid sequence together with its V-gene family, and reads lacking a unique V-gene family were excluded. In a later analysis, fewer than 600 highly shared, low-generation-probability nucleotide sequences were removed to address suspected cross-contamination and a sequencing artifact. In a later analysis, a clonal expansion index for each public chain was calculated from normalized within-repertoire ranks of inferred template counts. In a later analysis, generation probabilities were computed using a VDJ recombination model fitted to out-of-frame rearrangements, and the results were checked against IGoR. A later analysis scored TCR-TCR, TCR-HLA and TCR-CMV co-occurrence with hypergeometric tests, applying a repertoire-size bias correction to TCR pairs. A later analysis estimated false discovery rates by permuting HLA or CMV assignments 20 times. A later analysis grouped co-occurring TCRs with DBSCAN, adding TCRdist sequence similarity when clustering within HLA-allele-positive subsets. For co-occurrence clustering, repertoires with fewer than 30,000 or more than 120,000 public chains were excluded, along with 4 to 6 repertoires with anomalous nucleotide sharing. What TCRdb holds here is the immuneACCESS table cut down to in-frame rearrangements. Part of the clones is not present; checked against another copy, under half of the missing clones reflect an unresolved V gene, and the others are unexplained. The V and J calls and clone size come from that table; D and trimming were worked out from the DNA. Present in this sample are about 190,000 clones, more than 75% of which were seen just once. Roughly 0.73% of the sample is held by the ten biggest clonotypes.

Reading the germline V gene gives CDR1 MNHEY and CDR2 SVGAGI. Measured from the cysteine to the phenylalanine, the CDR3 is 13 residues long. Only CDR3 DNA remains: 39 bases, in frame from the first base. The V end loses 4 bases and the J end loses 1 base, and a stretch of 8 bases separates them. Points on this clone: Its antigen specificity is not known. One base away there is no much larger clone; base qualities are not given.

In total, just over 650 healthy bone marrow donors made up the cohort. Cohort members were all nominally healthy when sampled, although unrecorded immune exposures were likely present. The donor tested CMV seronegative and was one of the 352 seronegative cohort members. A peripheral blood sample was provided by each donor, and peripheral blood mononuclear cells were used for TCR beta sequencing. Genomic DNA extraction from the blood cell samples was performed with the Qiagen DNeasy Blood Extraction Kit. The chain uses TRBV6-5 and TRBJ2-7, with a tentative D gene TRBD1 over 6 matching bases. The sequence came from a woman between 18 and 29 years old in good health and CMV-seronegative. Sequencing was done on a sample of PBMCs. At the DNA level, the sequence is TGTGCCAGCAGTTTACAGGGATCCTACGAGCAGTACTTC. The resulting protein is CASSLQGSYEQYF.